A single sample gave rise to the 15 T cell receptor beta chains below, sequenced in a study of T cells in Graves' hyperthyroidism and ophthalmopathy. TCR beta CDR3 regions were amplified from RNA transcripts. HTBI primers were the set used in a first-round RT-PCR of the TCR CDR3. TCRdb recomputed calls from the multiplex PCR reads with MiXCR, one row per CDR3 protein. The profile covers 600,000 or so distinct CDR3 sequences, with roughly 15% appearing a single time and 9.5% to 15% taken by the ten largest. Material for sequencing was blood. These receptors came from a woman in her forties or fifties with Graves' ophthalmopathy.

Turning to this clonotype: A much larger clone differs by one base, so this may be a read error. The chain uses TRBV2 and TRBJ1-2, with 8 bases matching TRBD1. Per the germline V gene, CDR1 is SNHLY and CDR2 is FYNNEI. V gave up 0 bases and J gave up 12 bases; unmatched junction bases: 9. The CDR3 is 14 amino acids. CDR3 residues: CASSEAQGAGGHTF. CDR3 nucleotides: TGTGCCAGCAGTGAAGCTCAGGGGGCGGGGGGCCACACCTTC. Combining the CDR3 with reference TRBV2 and TRBJ1-2 gives the whole variable domain EPEVTQTPSHQVTQMGQEVILRCVPISNHLYFYWYRQILGQKVEFLVSFYNNEISEKSEIFDDQFSVERPDGSNFTLKIRSTKLEDSAMYFCASSEAQGAGGHTFGSGTRLTVV.

This clonotype appeared many times. This chain uses TRBV18 with TRBJ2-1; 8 nucleotides match TRBD2. V dropped 3 bases and J dropped 12; count of bases not matched to a gene: 1. The CDR3 sequence is 11 residues long. Germline CDR1 and CDR2: KGHSH and LQKENI. CDR3 protein: CASSPAGGQFF. The CDR3 DNA sequence: TGTGCCAGCTCACCTGCGGGAGGGCAGTTCTTC. The full variable domain, completed using reference TRBV18 and TRBJ2-1, is NAGVMQNPRHLVRRRGQEARLRCSPMKGHSHVYWYRQLPEEGLKFMVYLQKENIIDESGMPKERFSAEFPKEGPSILRIQQVVRGDSAAYFCASSPAGGQFFGPGTRLTVL.

This clonotype was seen at least ten times. The chain couples TRBV20-1 to TRBJ2-7; 7 nucleotides match TRBD2. The trim removed 4 bases at V and 3 bases at J, leaving 3 bases unmatched. CDR3 size: 12 residues. Germline CDR1 is DFQATT and CDR2 is SNEGSKA (reference sequence). The CDR3 loop is CSATGGGYEQYF. The CDR3 nucleotides read TGCAGTGCTACGGGGGGAGGCTACGAGCAGTACTTC.

The chain couples TRBV9 to TRBJ1-5; D not resolved. Germline V gene sequence: CDR1 SGDLS, CDR2 YYNGEE. The length of the CDR3 is 15 residues. Trimming left V 3 bases short and J 4 bases short, with 14 bases between. The CDR3 DNA sequence: TGTGCCAGCAGCGAAGGCGACGGGCGGAATCAGCCCCAGCATTTT. Translated, it gives CASSEGDGRNQPQHF.

This clonotype was seen ten or more times. This chain uses TRBV5-1 with TRBJ2-1; the match to TRBD2 covers 9 bases. Germline V lookup: CDR1 SGHRS, CDR2 YFSETQ. V lost 5 bases, J lost 8 bases, and 11 bases stayed unmatched. This CDR3 is built from 15 residues. The CDR3 region has the DNA TGCGCCAGCAGTATTTCGGCGGGAGGGGTTGATGAGCAGTTCTTC. Translating gives CASSISAGGVDEQFF.

This clonotype was recorded at least ten times. The V call is TRBV28, the J call TRBJ2-5; TRBD1 matches at 7 bases. Germline CDR1 reads MDHEN; CDR2 reads SYDVKM. The CDR3 is 13 amino acids. V dropped 3 bases and J dropped 5; count of bases not matched to a gene: 3. The CDR3 region has the DNA TGTGCCAGCAGTTTGTGGGGACAGGAGACCCAGTACTTC. Translating gives CASSLWGQETQYF.

The V gene is TRBV7-9, the J gene TRBJ1-5, with 8 positions matching TRBD1. CDR1 is SEHNR, CDR2 FQNEAQ, per germline (reference sequence). With 4 bases clipped from V and 5 bases from J, the junction kept 7 bases outside the gene matches. This CDR3 comprises 15 residues. This CDR3 reads CASSSTGGADQPQHF. The CDR3 nucleotides are TGTGCCAGCAGCTCTACAGGGGGTGCCGATCAGCCCCAGCATTTT.

The chain has TRBV19 and TRBJ1-2; TRBD1 agrees at 8 bases. The CDR3 is made up of 14 amino acids. Germline V lookup: CDR1 LNHDA, CDR2 SQIVND (reference sequence). V gave up 7 bases and J gave up 4 bases; unmatched junction bases: 8. CDR3 sequence: CASTLDRALYGYTF. Written as DNA, the CDR3 is TGTGCCAGTACCCTGGACAGGGCGCTCTATGGCTACACCTTC.

This clonotype was found a few times. The V and J genes are TRBV20-1 and TRBJ1-3, with 7 positions matching TRBD1. The trim removed 0 bases at V and 2 bases at J, leaving 4 bases unmatched. Germline V CDR1 and CDR2: DFQATT, SNEGSKA (reference sequence). This CDR3 has 15 residues. The CDR3 region has the DNA TGCAGTGCTAGAGACCCAGGGGGTGCTGGAAACACCATATATTTT. It yields the protein CSARDPGGAGNTIYF.

This rearrangement joins TRBV5-8 to TRBJ2-2, with 10 bases lining up with TRBD2. The length of the CDR3 is 17 residues. V lost 4 bases to trimming and J lost 4 bases; unmatched junction nucleotides: 10. Per germline, CDR1 SGHTS and CDR2 YDEGEE. The CDR3 spells CASSKGTSGIGTGELFF. Written as DNA, the CDR3 is TGTGCCAGCAGCAAAGGAACTAGCGGGATAGGCACCGGGGAGCTGTTTTTT.

This clonotype has a count of ten or more. The chain is built from TRBV28 and TRBJ2-3; TRBD2 agrees at 15 bases. The junction had 9 bases not matched to a gene; V was cut back by 2 bases and J by 0 bases. Per germline, CDR1 MDHEN and CDR2 SYDVKM. CDR3 length equals 20 residues. CDR3 in amino acids: CASSLNPGLAGGSSTDTQYF. The CDR3 DNA sequence: TGTGCCAGCAGTTTAAATCCGGGACTAGCGGGAGGATCTAGCACAGATACGCAGTATTTT.

The chain joins TRBV20-1 to TRBJ2-1; 14 bases agree with TRBD2. The CDR3 totals 14 residues. Germline V lookup: CDR1 DFQATT, CDR2 SNEGSKA (reference sequence). V trimming: 6 bases; J trimming: 7 bases; junction bases outside the gene matches: 5. CDR3 sequence (DNA): TGCAGTGCGGGGACTAGCGGGAGAAGGAATGAGCAGTTCTTC. Its protein is CSAGTSGRRNEQFF.

On this clonotype: A much larger clone is a single base away; this may be a read error. The chain employs TRBV7-3 and TRBJ1-1; no reliable D call. Trimming removed 1 base at V and 5 bases at J, with 11 bases between. CDR3 length equals 14 residues. Germline V CDR1 and CDR2: SGHTA, FQGTGA. The CDR3 nucleotides are TGTGCCAGCAGCTTAAATGAGAGGGATACTGAAGCTTTCTTT. It yields the protein CASSLNERDTEAFF. Combining the CDR3 with reference TRBV7-3 and TRBJ1-1 gives the whole variable domain GAGVSQTPSNKVTEKGKYVELRCDPISGHTALYWYRQSLGQGPEFLIYFQGTGAADDSGLPNDRFFAVRPEGSVSTLKIQRTERGDSAVYLCASSLNERDTEAFFGQGTRLTVV.

This clonotype appeared many times. This rearrangement joins TRBV6-2 or TRBV6-3 to TRBJ2-5; 7 nucleotides line up with TRBD2. The CDR3 has 18 residues. V shed 1 base and J 4 bases; nucleotides not matched to a gene: 15. Germline lookup yields CDR1 MNHEY and CDR2 SVGEGT. Here the CDR3 reads CASSYYEYRDYNGETQYF. The CDR3, as DNA: TGTGCCAGCAGTTACTACGAATACCGGGACTACAACGGAGAGACCCAGTACTTC.

The chain employs TRBV4-2 and TRBJ1-5; 8 bases align to TRBD1. Germline V lookup: CDR1 LGHNA, CDR2 YNFKEQ. J lost 5 bases, V lost 0 bases, and 15 bases had no gene match. The CDR3 spans 19 residues. DNA for the CDR3: TGTGCCAGCAGCCAAGAAGTTTCCTCCGCGACAGGGGCTCATCAGCCCCAGCATTTT. Translated, it gives CASSQEVSSATGAHQPQHF.